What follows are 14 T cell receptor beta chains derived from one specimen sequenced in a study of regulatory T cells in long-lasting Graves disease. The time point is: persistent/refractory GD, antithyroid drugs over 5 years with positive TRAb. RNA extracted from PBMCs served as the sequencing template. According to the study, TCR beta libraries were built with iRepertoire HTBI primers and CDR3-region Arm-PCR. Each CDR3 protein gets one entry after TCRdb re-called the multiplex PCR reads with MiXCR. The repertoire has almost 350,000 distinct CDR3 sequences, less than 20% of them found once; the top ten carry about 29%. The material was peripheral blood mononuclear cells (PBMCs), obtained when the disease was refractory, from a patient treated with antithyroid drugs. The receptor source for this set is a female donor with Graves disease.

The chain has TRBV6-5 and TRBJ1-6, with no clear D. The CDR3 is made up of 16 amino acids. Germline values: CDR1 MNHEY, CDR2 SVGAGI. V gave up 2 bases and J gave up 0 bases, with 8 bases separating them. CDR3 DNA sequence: TGTGCCAGCAGTTACGCACATAGCTCCTATAATTCACCCCTCCACTTT. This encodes CASSYAHSSYNSPLHF.

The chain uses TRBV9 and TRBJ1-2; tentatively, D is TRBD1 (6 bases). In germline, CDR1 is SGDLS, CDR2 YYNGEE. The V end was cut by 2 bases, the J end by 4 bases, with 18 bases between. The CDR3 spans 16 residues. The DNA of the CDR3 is TGTGCCAGCAGCGTTTTAGGACAGACGGATACCTATGGCTACACCTTC. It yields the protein CASSVLGQTDTYGYTF.

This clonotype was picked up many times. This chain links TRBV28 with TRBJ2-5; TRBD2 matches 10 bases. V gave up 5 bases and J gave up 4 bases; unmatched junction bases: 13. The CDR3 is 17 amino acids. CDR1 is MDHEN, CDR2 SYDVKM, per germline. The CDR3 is CASSPTRLAGFGETQYF. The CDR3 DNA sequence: TGTGCCAGCAGTCCGACCCGACTAGCGGGTTTCGGAGAGACCCAGTACTTC.

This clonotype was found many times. CDR3 in DNA: TGTGCCAGCAGCCATTCACCGTACGAGCAGTACTTC. Protein: CASSHSPYEQYF. The gene calls are TRBV14 and TRBJ2-7; D uncertain. The germline V gene encodes CDR1 SGHDN and CDR2 FVKESK. The CDR3 covers 12 residues. Trimming cost V 3 bases and J 4 bases, with 7 bases left between them.

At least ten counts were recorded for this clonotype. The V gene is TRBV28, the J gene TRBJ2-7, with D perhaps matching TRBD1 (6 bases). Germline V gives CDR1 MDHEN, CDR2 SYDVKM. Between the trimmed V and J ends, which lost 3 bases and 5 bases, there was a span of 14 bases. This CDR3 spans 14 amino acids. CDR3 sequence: CASSLVGAKDEQYF. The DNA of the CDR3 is TGTGCCAGCAGTTTGGTGGGGGCAAAGGACGAGCAGTACTTC.

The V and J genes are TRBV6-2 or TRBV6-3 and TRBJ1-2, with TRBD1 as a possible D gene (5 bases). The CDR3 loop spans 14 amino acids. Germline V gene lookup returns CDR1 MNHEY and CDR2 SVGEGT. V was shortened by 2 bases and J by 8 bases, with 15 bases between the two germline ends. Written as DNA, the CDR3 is TGTGCCAGCAGTTACCAGGTCAGGGTCGACGGCTACACCTTC. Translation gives CASSYQVRVDGYTF.

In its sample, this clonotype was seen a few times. The CDR3 spells CASSEFHPMGEQYF. The CDR3 bases are TGTGCCAGCAGTGAATTTCATCCTATGGGGGAGCAGTACTTC. The chain uses TRBV6-1 and TRBJ2-7; D is uncertain. Trimming took 2 bases from V and 7 from J, leaving 15 bases between them. The CDR3 is made up of 14 amino acids. The germline CDR1 and CDR2 sequences are MNHNS and SASEGT.

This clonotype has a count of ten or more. The CDR3 coding sequence is TGTGCCAGCAAGACCGGCGGACTCAGTACGGAGACCCAGTACTTC. As protein: CASKTGGLSTETQYF. The chain couples TRBV6-1 to TRBJ2-5, with D possibly matching TRBD2 (5 bases). Germline V gene sequence: CDR1 MNHNS, CDR2 SASEGT. CDR3 length: 15 residues. The V end lost 7 bases, the J end lost 5 bases, and 20 bases lay between the germline ends.

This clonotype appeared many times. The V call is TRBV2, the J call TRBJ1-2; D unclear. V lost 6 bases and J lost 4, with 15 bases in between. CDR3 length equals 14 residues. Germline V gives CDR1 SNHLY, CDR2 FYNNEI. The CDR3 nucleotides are TGTGCCAGCAGCACCTTAGGGCCTCTCTATGGCTACACCTTC. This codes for CASSTLGPLYGYTF. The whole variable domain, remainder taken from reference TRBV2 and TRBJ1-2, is EPEVTQTPSHQVTQMGQEVILRCVPISNHLYFYWYRQILGQKVEFLVSFYNNEISEKSEIFDDQFSVERPDGSNFTLKIRSTKLEDSAMYFCASSTLGPLYGYTFGSGTRLTVV.

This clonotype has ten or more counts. CDR3 sequence reads: CASRPGPPLPGAEAFF. The CDR3, as DNA: TGTGCCAGCAGACCCGGACCGCCCCTCCCAGGCGCTGAAGCTTTCTTT. V usage is TRBV2 and J usage is TRBJ1-1; D unresolved. Germline CDR1 is SNHLY and CDR2 is FYNNEI. With 6 bases removed from V and 6 bases from J, the gap between germline ends came to 23 bases. The length of the CDR3 is 16 residues.

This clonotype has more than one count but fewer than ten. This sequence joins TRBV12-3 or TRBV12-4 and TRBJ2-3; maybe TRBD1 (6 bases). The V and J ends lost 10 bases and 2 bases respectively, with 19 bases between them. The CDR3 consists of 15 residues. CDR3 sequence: CATHRGRGYTDTQYF. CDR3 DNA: TGTGCCACCCACCGGGGCAGGGGTTACACAGATACGCAGTATTTT.

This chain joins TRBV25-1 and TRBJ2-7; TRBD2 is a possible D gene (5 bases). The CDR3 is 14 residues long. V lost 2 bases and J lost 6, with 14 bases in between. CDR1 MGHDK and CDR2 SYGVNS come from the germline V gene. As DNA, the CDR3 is TGTGCCAGCAGTGAAACCCACCAGAGGGCCGAGCAGTACTTC. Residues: CASSETHQRAEQYF.

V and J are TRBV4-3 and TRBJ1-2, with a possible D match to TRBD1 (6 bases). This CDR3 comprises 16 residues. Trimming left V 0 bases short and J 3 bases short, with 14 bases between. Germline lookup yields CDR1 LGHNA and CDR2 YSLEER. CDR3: CASSQDKTGAHYGYTF. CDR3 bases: TGCGCCAGCAGCCAAGATAAGACAGGAGCCCACTATGGCTACACCTTC.

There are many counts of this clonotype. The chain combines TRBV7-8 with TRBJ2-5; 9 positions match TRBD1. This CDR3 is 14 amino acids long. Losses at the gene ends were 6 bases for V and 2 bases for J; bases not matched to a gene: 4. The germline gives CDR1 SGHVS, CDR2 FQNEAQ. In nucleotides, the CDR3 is TGTGCCAGCAGGCGGGGACAGGGACAAGAGACCCAGTACTTC. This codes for CASRRGQGQETQYF.